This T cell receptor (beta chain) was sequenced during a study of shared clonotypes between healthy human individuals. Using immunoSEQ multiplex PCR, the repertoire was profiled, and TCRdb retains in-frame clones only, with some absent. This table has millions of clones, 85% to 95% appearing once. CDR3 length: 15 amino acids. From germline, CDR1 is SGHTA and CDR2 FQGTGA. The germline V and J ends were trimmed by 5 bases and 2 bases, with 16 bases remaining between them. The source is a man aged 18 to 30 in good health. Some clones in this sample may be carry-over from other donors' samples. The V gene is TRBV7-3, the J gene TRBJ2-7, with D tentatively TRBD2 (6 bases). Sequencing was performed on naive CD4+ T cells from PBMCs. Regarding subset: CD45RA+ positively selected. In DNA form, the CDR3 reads TGTGCCAGCAGCACGACCGGCGGGGACCCCTACGAGCAGTACTTC. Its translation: CASSTTGGDPYEQYF.